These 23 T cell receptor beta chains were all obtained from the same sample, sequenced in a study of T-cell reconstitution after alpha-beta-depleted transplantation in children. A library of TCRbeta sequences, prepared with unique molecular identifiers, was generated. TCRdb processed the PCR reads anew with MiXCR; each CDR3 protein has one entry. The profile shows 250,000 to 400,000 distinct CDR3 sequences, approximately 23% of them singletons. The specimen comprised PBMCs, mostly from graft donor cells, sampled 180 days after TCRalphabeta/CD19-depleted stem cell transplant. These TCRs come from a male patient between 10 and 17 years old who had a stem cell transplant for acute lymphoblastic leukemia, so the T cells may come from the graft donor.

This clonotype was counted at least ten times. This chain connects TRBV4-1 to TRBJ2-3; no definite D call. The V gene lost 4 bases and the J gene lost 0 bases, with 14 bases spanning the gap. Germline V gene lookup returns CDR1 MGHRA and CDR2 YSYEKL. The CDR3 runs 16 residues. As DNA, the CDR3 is TGCGCCAGCAGCCCCCTTTTGGGGTCTAGCACAGATACGCAGTATTTT. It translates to CASSPLLGSSTDTQYF.

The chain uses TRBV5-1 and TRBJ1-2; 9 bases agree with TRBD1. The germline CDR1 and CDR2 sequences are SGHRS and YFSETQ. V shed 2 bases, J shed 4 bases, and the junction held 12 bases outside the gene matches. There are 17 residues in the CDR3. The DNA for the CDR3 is TGCGCCAGCAGCTTCGGGGACAGGGAGAGGACCAGCTATGGCTACACCTTC. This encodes CASSFGDRERTSYGYTF.

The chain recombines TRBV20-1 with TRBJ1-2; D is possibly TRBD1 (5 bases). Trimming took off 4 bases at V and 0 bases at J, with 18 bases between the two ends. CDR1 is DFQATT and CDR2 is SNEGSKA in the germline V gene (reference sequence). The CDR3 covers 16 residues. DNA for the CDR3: TGCAGTGCTATCCGTGGGACCGAACGTTCTAACTATGGCTACACCTTC. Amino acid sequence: CSAIRGTERSNYGYTF.

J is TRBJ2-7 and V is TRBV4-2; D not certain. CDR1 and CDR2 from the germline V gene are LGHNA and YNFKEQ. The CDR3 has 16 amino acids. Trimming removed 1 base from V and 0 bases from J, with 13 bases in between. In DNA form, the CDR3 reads TGTGCCAGCAGCCAAGTAGGGCTCCCAAGCTCCTACGAGCAGTACTTC. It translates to CASSQVGLPSSYEQYF.

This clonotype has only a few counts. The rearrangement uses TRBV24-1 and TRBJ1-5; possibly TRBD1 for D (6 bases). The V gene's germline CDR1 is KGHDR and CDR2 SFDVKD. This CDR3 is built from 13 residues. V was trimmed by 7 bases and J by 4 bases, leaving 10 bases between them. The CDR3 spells CATSYGTNQPQHF. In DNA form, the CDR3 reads TGTGCCACCAGCTACGGGACAAATCAGCCCCAGCATTTT.

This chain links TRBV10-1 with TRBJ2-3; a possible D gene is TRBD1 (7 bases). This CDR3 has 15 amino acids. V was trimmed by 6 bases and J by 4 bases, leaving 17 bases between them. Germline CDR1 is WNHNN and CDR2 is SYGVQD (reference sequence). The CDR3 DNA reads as TGCGCCAGCAGCCTTATCCAGGGGGGCGCAGATACGCAGTATTTT. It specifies CASSLIQGGADTQYF.

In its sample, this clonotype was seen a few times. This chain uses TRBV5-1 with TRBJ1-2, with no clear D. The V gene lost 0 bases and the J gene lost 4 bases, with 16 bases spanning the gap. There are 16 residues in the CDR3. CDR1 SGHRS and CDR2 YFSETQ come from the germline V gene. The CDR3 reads CASSLVYSESPYGYTF. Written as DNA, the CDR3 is TGCGCCAGCAGCTTGGTCTACAGCGAATCTCCCTATGGCTACACCTTC.

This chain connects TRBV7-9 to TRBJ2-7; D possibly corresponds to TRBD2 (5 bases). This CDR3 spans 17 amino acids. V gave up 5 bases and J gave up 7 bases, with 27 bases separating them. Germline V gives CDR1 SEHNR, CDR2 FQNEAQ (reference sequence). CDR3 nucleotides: TGTGCCAGCAGCGCTTTCTTCACTACCGGGGTACCGGGAGAGCAGTACTTC. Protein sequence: CASSAFFTTGVPGEQYF.

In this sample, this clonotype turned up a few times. The CDR3 loop is CSARTHGGAGGDEQYF. CDR3 in DNA: TGCAGTGCTAGGACTCACGGGGGAGCGGGAGGCGACGAGCAGTACTTC. The chain recombines TRBV20-1 with TRBJ2-7; TRBD2 matches at 9 bases. CDR3 size: 16 residues. Germline CDR1 reads DFQATT; CDR2 reads SNEGSKA (reference sequence). J gave up 5 bases and V 3 bases, and 14 bases lay outside the gene matches.

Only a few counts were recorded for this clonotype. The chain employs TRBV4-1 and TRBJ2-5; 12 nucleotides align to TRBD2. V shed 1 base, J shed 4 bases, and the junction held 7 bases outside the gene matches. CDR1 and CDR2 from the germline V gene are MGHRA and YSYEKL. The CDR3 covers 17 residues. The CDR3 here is CASSQGFLLAGGETQYF. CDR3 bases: TGCGCCAGCAGCCAAGGGTTCCTACTAGCGGGGGGAGAGACCCAGTACTTC.

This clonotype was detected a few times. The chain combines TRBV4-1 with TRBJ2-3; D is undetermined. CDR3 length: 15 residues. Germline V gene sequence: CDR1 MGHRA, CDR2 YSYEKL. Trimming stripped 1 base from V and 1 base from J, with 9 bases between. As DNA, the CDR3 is TGCGCCAGCAGCCAAGGCCGGGCCGGCACAGATACGCAGTATTTT. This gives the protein CASSQGRAGTDTQYF.

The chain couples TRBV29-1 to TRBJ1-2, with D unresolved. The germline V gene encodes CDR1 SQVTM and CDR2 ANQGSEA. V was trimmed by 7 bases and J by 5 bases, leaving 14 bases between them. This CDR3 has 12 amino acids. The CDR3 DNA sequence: TGCAGCGCTGAGGGAACGGAGTATGGCTACACCTTC. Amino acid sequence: CSAEGTEYGYTF.

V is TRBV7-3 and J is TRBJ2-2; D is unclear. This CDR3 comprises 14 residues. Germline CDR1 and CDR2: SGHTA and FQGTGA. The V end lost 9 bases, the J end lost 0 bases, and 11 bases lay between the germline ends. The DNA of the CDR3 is TGTGCCAGTGGGGAAACCGCGAACACCGGGGAGCTGTTTTTT. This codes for CASGETANTGELFF.

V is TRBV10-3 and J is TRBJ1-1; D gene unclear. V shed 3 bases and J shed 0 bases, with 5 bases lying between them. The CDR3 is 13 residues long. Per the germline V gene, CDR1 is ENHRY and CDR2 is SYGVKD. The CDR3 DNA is TGTGCCATCAGTGACAGCCTGAACACTGAAGCTTTCTTT. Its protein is CAISDSLNTEAFF.

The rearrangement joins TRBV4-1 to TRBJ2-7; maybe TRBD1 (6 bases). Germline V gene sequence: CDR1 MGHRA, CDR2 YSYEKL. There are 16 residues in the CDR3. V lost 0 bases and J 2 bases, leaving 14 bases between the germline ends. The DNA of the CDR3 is TGCGCCAGCAGCCAAGAGGGGGCGGCTAACCCCTACGAGCAGTACTTC. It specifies CASSQEGAANPYEQYF.

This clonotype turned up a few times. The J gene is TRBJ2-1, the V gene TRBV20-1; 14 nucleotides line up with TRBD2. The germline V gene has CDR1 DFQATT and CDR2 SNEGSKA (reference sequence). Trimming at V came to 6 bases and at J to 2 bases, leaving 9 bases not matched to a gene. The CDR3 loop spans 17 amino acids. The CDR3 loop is CSAKGLAGERAYNEQFF. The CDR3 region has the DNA TGCAGTGCCAAGGGACTAGCGGGAGAGAGGGCCTACAATGAGCAGTTCTTC.

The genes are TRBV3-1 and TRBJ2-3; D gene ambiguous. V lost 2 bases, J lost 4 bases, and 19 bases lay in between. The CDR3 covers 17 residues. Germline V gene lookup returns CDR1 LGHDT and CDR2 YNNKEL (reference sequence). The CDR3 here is CASSQPGEETPPDTQYF. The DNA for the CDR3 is TGTGCCAGCAGCCAACCCGGCGAGGAGACCCCACCAGATACGCAGTATTTT.

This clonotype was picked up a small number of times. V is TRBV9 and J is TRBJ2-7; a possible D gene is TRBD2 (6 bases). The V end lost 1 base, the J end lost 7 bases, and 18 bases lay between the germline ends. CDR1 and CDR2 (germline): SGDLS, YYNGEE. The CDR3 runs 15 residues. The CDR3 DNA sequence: TGTGCCAGCAGCGTAAGGACTACTCAGAGTTCAGAGCAGTACTTC. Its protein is CASSVRTTQSSEQYF.

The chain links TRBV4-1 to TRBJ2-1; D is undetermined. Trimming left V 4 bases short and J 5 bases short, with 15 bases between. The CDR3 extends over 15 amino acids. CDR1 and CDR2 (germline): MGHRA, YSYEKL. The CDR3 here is CASSPGSIRHNEQFF. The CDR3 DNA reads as TGCGCCAGCAGCCCAGGATCTATCCGGCACAATGAGCAGTTCTTC.

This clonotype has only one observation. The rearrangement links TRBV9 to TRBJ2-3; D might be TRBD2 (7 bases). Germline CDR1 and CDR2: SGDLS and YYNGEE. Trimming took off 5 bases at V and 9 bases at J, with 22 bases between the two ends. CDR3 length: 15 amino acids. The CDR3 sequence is CASRGGSGTPQTQYF. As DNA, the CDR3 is TGTGCCAGCAGGGGGGGGAGCGGGACACCCCAGACGCAGTATTTT.

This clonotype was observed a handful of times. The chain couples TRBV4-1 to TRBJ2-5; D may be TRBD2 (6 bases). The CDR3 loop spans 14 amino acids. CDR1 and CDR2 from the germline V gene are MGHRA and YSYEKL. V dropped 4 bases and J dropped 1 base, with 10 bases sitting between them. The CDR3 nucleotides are TGCGCCAGCAGCCGAGGGGACTCCCAAGAGACCCAGTACTTC. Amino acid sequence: CASSRGDSQETQYF.

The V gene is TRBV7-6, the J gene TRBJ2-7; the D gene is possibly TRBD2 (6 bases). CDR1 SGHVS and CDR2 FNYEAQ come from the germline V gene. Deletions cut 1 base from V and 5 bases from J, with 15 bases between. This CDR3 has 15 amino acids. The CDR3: CASSLGRDSIHEQYF. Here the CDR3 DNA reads TGTGCCAGCAGCTTAGGCCGGGACTCTATCCACGAGCAGTACTTC.

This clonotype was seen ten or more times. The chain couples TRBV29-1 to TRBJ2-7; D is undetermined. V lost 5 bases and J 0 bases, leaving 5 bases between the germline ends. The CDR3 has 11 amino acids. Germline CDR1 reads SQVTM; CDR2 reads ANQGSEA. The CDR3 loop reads CSVFGSYEQYF. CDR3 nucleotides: TGCAGCGTTTTTGGCTCCTACGAGCAGTACTTC.